The 18 T cell receptor beta chains given below trace back to one sample, sequenced in a study of early T cells in non-severe SARS-CoV-2 infection. TCRdb re-analysed the 5' RACE reads in MiXCR, keeping a single row per CDR3 protein. The table has 75,000 to 90,000 distinct CDR3 sequences, about 13% seen once; the top ten hold approximately 1.1%. The source material was whole blood. Receptors originate from an adult who was a healthcare worker with PCR-confirmed SARS-CoV-2 infection or an uninfected control (not recorded which).

This clonotype occurred many times. This rearrangement joins TRBV28 to TRBJ2-7, with a weak D call TRBD2 (7 bases). This CDR3 spans 15 amino acids. The V gene lost 7 bases and the J gene lost 2 bases, with 18 bases spanning the gap. Looked up from germline, CDR1 is MDHEN and CDR2 is SYDVKM. The CDR3 sequence is CASTPGRGRTYEQYF. In nucleotides, the CDR3 is TGTGCCAGCACCCCAGGGAGGGGGAGGACCTACGAGCAGTACTTC.

This clonotype was detected ten times or more. The CDR3 region is CASSFSHTRWYF. CDR3 nucleotide sequence: TGTGCCAGCAGCTTTTCCCACACGAGGTGGTACTTC. The rearrangement links TRBV7-2 to TRBJ2-7; no firm D call. This CDR3 is 12 amino acids long. V was trimmed by 3 bases and J by 12 bases, leaving 15 bases between them. Germline V gene data show CDR1 as SGHTA and CDR2 as FQGNSA.

The sample holds many counts of this clonotype. CDR3 nucleotide sequence: TGCAGTGCTAGGGGGACCCCATCCATCGGGACCCAGTACTTC. Its translation is CSARGTPSIGTQYF. This chain connects TRBV20-1 to TRBJ2-5, with D tentatively TRBD1 or TRBD2 (5 bases each). Trimming pared 3 bases from V and 7 bases from J, leaving 18 bases between. This CDR3 is built from 14 residues. CDR1 is DFQATT and CDR2 is SNEGSKA in the germline V gene (reference sequence).

The CDR3 reads CASSQEGTGAGDTQYF. The CDR3 nucleotides read TGTGCCAGCAGCCAAGAAGGGACAGGGGCCGGAGATACGCAGTATTTT. The chain has TRBV4-2 and TRBJ2-3; 10 positions match TRBD1. The CDR3 spans 16 residues. The V gene end was trimmed by 0 bases and the J gene end by 5 bases; junction bases not matched to a gene: 5. CDR1 and CDR2 from the germline V gene are LGHNA and YNFKEQ.

In its sample, this clonotype was seen many times. The CDR3: CASSRTSNEQYF. The CDR3, as DNA: TGTGCCAGCAGCCGGACTAGCAACGAGCAGTACTTC. This sequence joins TRBV28 and TRBJ2-7; 8 bases map to TRBD2. This CDR3 is 12 amino acids long. Germline CDR1 and CDR2: MDHEN and SYDVKM. The V and J ends lost 6 bases and 5 bases, in that order; junction bases with no gene match: 3.

This chain uses TRBV28 with TRBJ1-2; D ambiguous. V lost 6 bases, J lost 8 bases, and 13 bases lay in between. Per the germline V gene, CDR1 is MDHEN and CDR2 is SYDVKM. The CDR3 has 12 amino acids. The CDR3 sequence is CASRLLGRGYTF. As DNA, the CDR3 is TGTGCCAGCAGACTTCTAGGCCGGGGCTACACCTTC.

The V gene is TRBV9, the J gene TRBJ2-5, with D hard to call. This CDR3 contains 15 residues. Between the trimmed V and J ends, which lost 0 bases and 0 bases, there was a span of 9 bases. The germline gives CDR1 SGDLS, CDR2 YYNGEE. This CDR3 reads CASSVGSLYQETQYF. For the CDR3, the DNA is TGTGCCAGCAGCGTAGGGTCCCTGTACCAAGAGACCCAGTACTTC.

This clonotype was detected a few times. V gene TRBV5-4 combines with J gene TRBJ2-7; possible D gene TRBD1, 6 bases. This CDR3 region has 15 residues. CDR1 is SGHNT, CDR2 YYREEE, per germline (reference sequence). The ends were cut back, 0 bases at V and 2 bases at J, with 12 bases in the middle. Here the CDR3 DNA reads TGTGCCAGCAGCTTGGTGTCAGGGGCCCCCTACGAGCAGTACTTC. Translated: CASSLVSGAPYEQYF. The variable domain in full, completed from reference TRBV5-4 and TRBJ2-7, reads ETGVTQSPTHLIKTRGQQVTLRCSSQSGHNTVSWYQQALGQGPQFIFQYYREEENGRGNFPPRFSGLQFPNYSSELNVNALELDDSALYLCASSLVSGAPYEQYFGPGTRLTVT.

V gene TRBV5-1 combines with J gene TRBJ1-2; the D gene is possibly TRBD1 (6 bases). CDR1 is SGHRS and CDR2 is YFSETQ in the germline V gene. V lost 6 bases to trimming and J lost 4 bases, with 13 bases between them. The CDR3 is 13 amino acids. CDR3 coding DNA: TGCGCCAGCAAGACTGGGGGGGCCTATGGCTACACCTTC. As protein: CASKTGGAYGYTF.

This chain connects TRBV12-3 or TRBV12-4 to TRBJ2-7; D perhaps matches TRBD2 (5 bases). Trimming cost V 0 bases and J 0 bases, with 12 bases left between them. The CDR3 is 16 amino acids. In nucleotides, the CDR3 is TGTGCCAGCAGTTTAGCGTCCGGAGGTTCCTCCTACGAGCAGTACTTC. This gives the protein CASSLASGGSSYEQYF.

The V call is TRBV12-3 or TRBV12-4, the J call TRBJ1-2; no firm D call. This CDR3 contains 13 residues. Between the trimmed V and J ends, which lost 4 bases and 6 bases, there was a span of 12 bases. This chain's CDR3 is CASSSGGLNGYTF. CDR3 in DNA: TGTGCCAGCAGTTCGGGAGGACTGAATGGCTACACCTTC.

This clonotype was counted at least ten times. V gene TRBV27 combines with J gene TRBJ1-1; weak D call: TRBD1 (5 bases). From germline, CDR1 is MNHEY and CDR2 SMNVEV (reference sequence). V was pared by 3 bases and J by 0 bases, with 14 bases between. The length of the CDR3 is 16 residues. The CDR3 loop reads CASSLRGRTVNTEAFF. CDR3 sequence (DNA): TGTGCCAGCAGTTTGAGGGGCAGGACCGTGAACACTGAAGCTTTCTTT.

The rearrangement joins TRBV29-1 to TRBJ2-1, with TRBD2 identical over 11 bases. The germline gives CDR1 SQVTM, CDR2 ANQGSEA. The CDR3 loop spans 12 amino acids. The ends lost 5 bases at V and 8 bases at J; junction bases unmatched: 2. Written as DNA, the CDR3 is TGCAGCGTTAGGACTAGCGGGTATGAGCAGTTCTTC. Translation gives CSVRTSGYEQFF.

This clonotype was picked up a small number of times. The V call is TRBV5-6, the J call TRBJ2-7, with D unresolved. Per the germline V gene, CDR1 is SGHDT and CDR2 is YYEEEE. This CDR3 is 12 amino acids long. V was pared by 1 base and J by 4 bases, with 6 bases between. The CDR3 protein is CASSLREYEQYF. The CDR3 DNA is TGTGCCAGCAGCTTGAGGGAATACGAGCAGTACTTC. The entire variable domain, with the rest obtained from reference TRBV5-6 and TRBJ2-7, is as follows: DAGVTQSPTHLIKTRGQQVTLRCSPKSGHDTVSWYQQALGQGPQFIFQYYEEEERQRGNFPDRFSGHQFPNYSSELNVNALLLGDSALYLCASSLREYEQYFGPGTRLTVT.

This clonotype was seen a few times. This chain joins TRBV6-1 and TRBJ2-3; no reliable D call. The V gene's germline CDR1 is MNHNS and CDR2 SASEGT. Trimming cost V 2 bases and J 6 bases, with 12 bases left between them. CDR3 length: 14 amino acids. DNA of the CDR3: TGTGCCAGCAGTGAATACTCCCTGGCGGATACGCAGTATTTT. Encoded protein: CASSEYSLADTQYF.

This clonotype was seen many times. The rearrangement uses TRBV4-1 and TRBJ2-1, with TRBD2 matching 9 bases. The CDR3 has 17 amino acids. Germline assignment: CDR1 MGHRA and CDR2 YSYEKL. The V segment lost 4 bases and the J segment 7 bases; nucleotides outside the gene matches: 14. The CDR3 here is CASSPNLVAGAKNEQFF. The CDR3 DNA sequence: TGCGCCAGCAGCCCCAATCTAGTAGCGGGAGCCAAGAATGAGCAGTTCTTC.

This chain joins TRBV6-2 or TRBV6-3 and TRBJ2-7; tentatively, D is TRBD1 (6 bases). CDR1 and CDR2 (germline): MNHEY, SVGEGT. The CDR3 totals 14 residues. V was shortened by 6 bases and J by 4 bases, with 16 bases between the two germline ends. The CDR3 nucleotides are TGTGCCAGCAGCCCACAGGGAACCAGGTACGAGCAGTACTTC. Its protein product is CASSPQGTRYEQYF.

This clonotype was seen only a few times. The V gene is TRBV18, the J gene TRBJ2-5, with TRBD2 identical over 7 bases. The length of the CDR3 is 16 residues. Per the germline V gene, CDR1 is KGHSH and CDR2 is LQKENI. With V trimmed by 0 bases and J by 4 bases, 8 bases remained unmatched. The CDR3 spells CASSPPLQERGETQYF. CDR3 DNA: TGTGCCAGCTCACCACCGTTGCAGGAGCGGGGAGAGACCCAGTACTTC.